The entry that follows covers one TCR beta chain sequence. One end of the junction does not line up with germline, which may come from a read error. TCR alpha and TCR beta cDNA libraries carrying sample barcodes and UMIs were produced by 5'RACE using constant-segment primers. TCRdb reanalysed the 5' RACE reads using MiXCR and keeps one entry per CDR3 protein. The sample includes roughly 250,000 distinct CDR3 sequences, 16% of them seen just once. The CDR3 has 14 residues. Germline CDR1 reads SGHKS; CDR2 reads YYEKEE (reference sequence). The data stem from a study of T-cell memory formation after mild COVID-19. Study-level information: The TCR clusters were mostly specific to one donor.

The chain uses TRBV5-5 and TRBJ2-7; 9 nucleotides align to TRBD1. The sample comprised PBMCs or a T cell subset sorted from them (not recorded which). The TCR was taken from a man younger than 30 who had mild COVID-19 (a few samples of this study predate the infection). Cell type and time point are not known. The CDR3 loop is CASRLATGGYEQYF. CDR3 in DNA: TGTGCCAGCAGATTGGCGACAGGGGGTTACGAGCAGTACTTC.